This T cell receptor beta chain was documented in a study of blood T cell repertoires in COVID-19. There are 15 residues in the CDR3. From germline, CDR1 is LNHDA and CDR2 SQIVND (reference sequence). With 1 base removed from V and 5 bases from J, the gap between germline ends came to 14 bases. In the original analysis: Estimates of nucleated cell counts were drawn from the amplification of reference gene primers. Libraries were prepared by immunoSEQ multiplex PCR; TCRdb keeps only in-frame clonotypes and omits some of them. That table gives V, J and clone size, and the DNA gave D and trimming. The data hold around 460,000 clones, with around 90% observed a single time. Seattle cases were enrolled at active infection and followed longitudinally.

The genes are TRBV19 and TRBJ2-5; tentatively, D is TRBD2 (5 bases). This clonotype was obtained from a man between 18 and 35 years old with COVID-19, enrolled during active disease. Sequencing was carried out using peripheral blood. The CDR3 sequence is CASSIGRRGKETQYF. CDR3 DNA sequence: TGTGCCAGTAGTATAGGACGTCGAGGGAAGGAGACCCAGTACTTC.